This TCR beta chain was found in a study of early T cells in non-severe SARS-CoV-2 infection. About the research overall: Sequencing was performed on bulk RNA from unsorted whole blood, leaving chains unpaired. Notes on the study in general: Comparison of clonotypes with VDJdb favored anti-spike CD8 responses while missing private and CD4 specificities.

This clonotype occurred a few times. The antigen remains unidentified. Individual cDNA molecules were tagged with unique molecular identifiers. TCRdb analysed the 5' RACE reads with MiXCR anew, one entry per CDR3 protein. Of 75,000 to 80,000 distinct CDR3 sequences in the sample, around 11% were seen once. This receptor was identified in an adult who was a healthcare worker with PCR-confirmed SARS-CoV-2 infection or an uninfected control (not recorded which). The specimen was whole blood, collected at baseline.

In nucleotides, the CDR3 is TGTGCCAGTAGTATCCCCGGTGATTCACCCCTCCACTTT. The encoded protein is CASSIPGDSPLHF. The rearrangement links TRBV19 to TRBJ1-6, with D unresolved. The germline V and J ends were trimmed by 3 bases and 8 bases, with 8 bases remaining between them. CDR1 is LNHDA, CDR2 SQIVND, per germline (reference sequence). There are 13 residues in the CDR3. Full variable domain (missing parts from reference TRBV19 and TRBJ1-6): DGGITQSPKYLFRKEGQNVTLSCEQNLNHDAMYWYRQDPGQGLRLIYYSQIVNDFQKGDIAEGYSVSREKKESFPLTVTSAQKNPTAFYLCASSIPGDSPLHFGNGTRLTVT.